A single sample is the source of the 26 T cell receptor beta chains below, sequenced in a study of hypomethylating agent response in myelodysplastic syndrome. Sequencing used immunoSEQ multiplex PCR; TCRdb keeps in-frame clones, though not all of them. This sample has about 2,800 clones; approximately 81% occur once, and the top ten carry approximately 30%. This specimen was bone marrow, taken before or after starting hypomethylating agent treatment for myelodysplastic syndrome (not recorded which). The receptors derive from a human donor with myelodysplastic syndrome.

The chain is built from TRBV14 and TRBJ1-2; a weak D match, TRBD1 (6 bases). CDR1 and CDR2 (germline): SGHDN, FVKESK. Trimming removed 0 bases from V and 1 base from J, with 9 bases in between. The CDR3 sequence is 15 residues long. The CDR3 spells CASSQDLGHNYGYTF. The CDR3, as DNA: TGTGCCAGCAGCCAAGATCTGGGACATAACTATGGCTACACCTTC. The entire variable domain, with the rest obtained from reference TRBV14 and TRBJ1-2, is as follows: EAGVTQFPSHSVIEKGQTVTLRCDPISGHDNLYWYRRVMGKEIKFLLHFVKESKQDESGMPNNRFLAERTGGTYSTLKVQPAELEDSGVYFCASSQDLGHNYGYTFGSGTRLTVV.

The count of this clone is one. J is TRBJ1-4 and V is TRBV7-6; 10 bases align to TRBD1. The CDR3 covers 18 residues. The V and J ends lost 3 bases and 10 bases, in that order; junction bases with no gene match: 17. The germline gives CDR1 SGHVS, CDR2 FNYEAQ. The CDR3 nucleotides read TGTGCCAGCAGCTTGGGGGGGACAGGGGCATTGAGTGGAGGAAAACTGTTTTTT. Translation: CASSLGGTGALSGGKLFF.

This chain uses TRBV18 with TRBJ1-3, with 8 bases fitting TRBD1. The CDR3 covers 14 residues. Germline values: CDR1 KGHSH, CDR2 LQKENI. With 6 bases clipped from V and 1 base from J, the junction kept 2 bases outside the gene matches. CDR3 amino acids: CASSRQGSGNTIYF. The CDR3 DNA follows: TGTGCCAGCTCGCGACAGGGGTCTGGAAACACCATATATTTT.

The V call is TRBV6-6, the J call TRBJ1-2; D call uncertain. V was clipped by 6 bases and J by 3 bases, with 5 bases between them. The CDR3 runs to 11 residues. Germline CDR1 reads MNHNY; CDR2 reads SVGAGI (reference sequence). Written as DNA, the CDR3 is TGTGCCAGCAGACCGGACTATGGCTACACCTTC. This translates into CASRPDYGYTF.

The rearrangement links TRBV4-1 to TRBJ2-1, with 14 bases identical to TRBD2. The germline CDR1 and CDR2 sequences are MGHRA and YSYEKL. V lost 3 bases, J lost 2 bases, and 6 bases stayed unmatched. CDR3 length: 18 residues. CDR3 sequence (DNA): TGCGCCAGCAGCCAGGTGGGACTAGCGGGAGTCCCCTACAATGAGCAGTTCTTC. Its translation: CASSQVGLAGVPYNEQFF.

This clone was detected only a few times. V and J are TRBV4-1 and TRBJ2-7; D not resolved. Trimming pared 0 bases from V and 5 bases from J, leaving 11 bases between. The CDR3 consists of 14 residues. In germline, CDR1 is MGHRA, CDR2 YSYEKL. The CDR3: CASSQDNGSHEQYF. CDR3 in DNA: TGCGCCAGCAGCCAAGATAATGGCAGCCACGAGCAGTACTTC.

The CDR3 loop is CASSLRPGGGADEKLFF. In DNA form, the CDR3 reads TGTGCCAGCAGCCTCAGACCTGGGGGGGGCGCGGATGAAAAACTGTTTTTT. This chain joins TRBV9 and TRBJ1-4, with a weak D call TRBD1 (6 bases). Trimming took off 4 bases at V and 6 bases at J, with 22 bases between the two ends. The CDR3 has 17 amino acids. Germline V gene data show CDR1 as SGDLS and CDR2 as YYNGEE.

This clone was observed a few times. The chain links TRBV19 to TRBJ1-5; D unclear. In germline, CDR1 is LNHDA, CDR2 SQIVND (reference sequence). CDR3 size: 14 residues. V dropped 5 bases and J dropped 5 bases, with 13 bases sitting between them. The CDR3 loop reads CASSPGIPDQPQHF. The CDR3 region has the DNA TGTGCCAGTAGTCCAGGCATACCCGATCAGCCCCAGCATTTT.

In this sample, this clone turned up once. The chain joins TRBV7-2 to TRBJ2-7; D unclear. This CDR3 spans 15 amino acids. V shed 1 base and J shed 2 bases, with 12 bases lying between them. Germline CDR1 and CDR2: SGHTA and FQGNSA. The CDR3 nucleotides are TGTGCCAGCAGCTTAGAACAGATGAATACCTACGAGCAGTACTTC. This encodes CASSLEQMNTYEQYF. Combining the CDR3 with reference TRBV7-2 and TRBJ2-7 gives the whole variable domain GAGVSQSPSNKVTEKGKDVELRCDPISGHTALYWYRQSLGQGLEFLIYFQGNSAPDKSGLPSDRFSAERTGGSVSTLTIQRTQQEDSAVYLCASSLEQMNTYEQYFGPGTRLTVT.

The chain carries TRBV9 and TRBJ1-1; no definite D call. Trimming shortened V by 3 bases and J by 8 bases, and 14 bases separated the two germline ends. This CDR3 has 13 residues. Looked up from germline, CDR1 is SGDLS and CDR2 is YYNGEE. CDR3 sequence (DNA): TGTGCCAGCAGCGCGGGATTGGGGTTAGAAGCTTTCTTT. Translated, it gives CASSAGLGLEAFF.

The gene calls are TRBV5-1 and TRBJ2-3; unclear D gene. The germline V gene has CDR1 SGHRS and CDR2 YFSETQ. This CDR3 has 14 residues. V was cut by 4 bases and J by 6 bases, with 15 bases left in between. The CDR3, as DNA: TGCGCCAGCAGCCTGGACCTTCAAGGGGATACGCAGTATTTT. As protein: CASSLDLQGDTQYF. The complete variable domain, with remaining parts taken from reference TRBV5-1 and TRBJ2-3, reads KAGVTQTPRYLIKTRGQQVTLSCSPISGHRSVSWYQQTPGQGLQFLFEYFSETQRNKGNFPGRFSGRQFSNSRSEMNVSTLELGDSALYLCASSLDLQGDTQYFGPGTRLTVL.

The chain combines TRBV4-2 with TRBJ2-5, with 7 bases aligning to TRBD2. The junction had 17 bases not matched to a gene; V was cut back by 2 bases and J by 5 bases. CDR3 length equals 18 residues. Looked up from germline, CDR1 is LGHNA and CDR2 is YNFKEQ. The CDR3 here is CASSQRRLAMTGRETQYF. The CDR3 DNA sequence: TGTGCCAGCAGCCAACGTAGACTAGCAATGACGGGGAGGGAGACCCAGTACTTC.

This clone was recorded once. The rearrangement uses TRBV5-6 and TRBJ2-2; TRBD1 agrees at 10 bases. The J segment lost 7 bases and the V segment lost 0 bases, leaving 6 bases of the junction unmatched. Germline loops: CDR1 SGHDT, CDR2 YYEEEE. This CDR3 spans 16 amino acids. The CDR3 protein is CASSLAGTGDNGELFF. The CDR3 DNA follows: TGTGCCAGCAGCTTGGCCGGGACAGGGGATAACGGGGAGCTGTTTTTT.

V and J are TRBV2 and TRBJ2-7; perhaps TRBD1 as D (6 bases). V was clipped by 6 bases and J by 7 bases, with 13 bases between them. Germline lookup yields CDR1 SNHLY and CDR2 FYNNEI. The CDR3 has 12 amino acids. This CDR3 reads CASSPGQKEQYF. The CDR3 nucleotides read TGTGCCAGCAGCCCGGGACAAAAGGAGCAGTACTTC.

The V and J genes are TRBV5-3 and TRBJ2-3; tentatively, D is TRBD2 (6 bases). TRBV5-3 is marked as an open reading frame, function uncertain. Trimming stripped 3 bases from V and 2 bases from J, with 10 bases between. CDR3 length: 14 amino acids. CDR3 bases: TGTGCCAGAAGCTCTCGGGGGTCCACAGATACGCAGTATTTT. This translates into CARSSRGSTDTQYF.

J is TRBJ2-5 and V is TRBV9, with D possibly being TRBD1 (5 bases). The CDR3 runs to 15 residues. The germline gives CDR1 SGDLS, CDR2 YYNGEE. The V end was cut by 0 bases, the J end by 2 bases, with 11 bases between. Written as DNA, the CDR3 is TGTGCCAGCAGCGTAGGGCAGGGATTTCAAGAGACCCAGTACTTC. It codes for CASSVGQGFQETQYF. Variable domain in full (rest from reference TRBV9 and TRBJ2-5): DSGVTQTPKHLITATGQRVTLRCSPRSGDLSVYWYQQSLDQGLQFLIQYYNGEERAKGNILERFSAQQFPDLHSELNLSSLELGDSALYFCASSVGQGFQETQYFGPGTRLLVL.

This clone has more than one count but fewer than ten. The V and J genes are TRBV7-9 and TRBJ1-2; 10 bases are shared with TRBD1. From germline, CDR1 is SEHNR and CDR2 FQNEAQ (reference sequence). CDR3 length equals 14 residues. The trim removed 4 bases at V and 8 bases at J, leaving 7 bases unmatched. CDR3 sequence (DNA): TGTGCCAGCAGCTCCTCCGGGACAGGGGAAGGCTACACCTTC. Amino acid sequence: CASSSSGTGEGYTF.

The chain links TRBV7-2 to TRBJ2-2; 9 positions agree with TRBD1. The CDR3 is made up of 15 amino acids. Germline V gene data show CDR1 as SGHTA and CDR2 as FQGNSA. Germline trimming cut 4 bases from V and 3 bases from J; bases unmatched to any gene: 3. As DNA, the CDR3 is TGTGCCAGCAGCTCGGGACAGGGAGACACCGGGGAGCTGTTTTTT. This codes for CASSSGQGDTGELFF.

This chain links TRBV19 with TRBJ1-2; D gene ambiguous. The germline V and J ends were trimmed by 0 bases and 4 bases, with 9 bases remaining between them. Germline CDR1 is LNHDA and CDR2 is SQIVND (reference sequence). The CDR3 consists of 14 residues. The CDR3 bases are TGTGCCAGTAGTATAGATAAGAACAGCTATGGCTACACCTTC. Its translation: CASSIDKNSYGYTF.

This clone was counted between two and nine times. The V and J genes are TRBV5-1 and TRBJ2-5; a weak D match, TRBD2 (6 bases). Germline V gives CDR1 SGHRS, CDR2 YFSETQ. The V end was cut by 0 bases, the J end by 4 bases, with 10 bases between. The length of the CDR3 is 14 residues. The CDR3 spells CASSLGRGAETQYF. The CDR3 bases are TGCGCCAGCAGCTTGGGGCGGGGAGCAGAGACCCAGTACTTC.

V usage is TRBV5-1 and J usage is TRBJ2-7; 11 bases line up with TRBD2. With V trimmed by 1 base and J by 7 bases, 13 bases remained unmatched. The CDR3 runs to 17 residues. The germline V gene encodes CDR1 SGHRS and CDR2 YFSETQ. CDR3 protein: CASSLNAGTSGEGEQYF. CDR3 coding DNA: TGCGCCAGCAGCTTGAACGCCGGGACTAGCGGCGAGGGGGAGCAGTACTTC.

The chain recombines TRBV4-1 with TRBJ1-5, with D perhaps matching TRBD1 (5 bases). Trimming shortened V by 2 bases and J by 6 bases, and 14 bases separated the two germline ends. Germline V gene data show CDR1 as MGHRA and CDR2 as YSYEKL. The CDR3 is made up of 15 amino acids. CDR3: CASSQTWQGGQPQHF. CDR3 DNA: TGCGCCAGCAGCCAAACATGGCAGGGCGGTCAGCCCCAGCATTTT.

The V call is TRBV11-2, the J call TRBJ2-7; 13 bases are shared with TRBD2. The CDR3 is 16 amino acids. V trimming: 4 bases; J trimming: 2 bases; junction bases outside the gene matches: 5. Germline lookup yields CDR1 SGHAT and CDR2 FQNNGV. The CDR3 protein is CASSSRLAGGPYEQYF. In nucleotides, the CDR3 is TGTGCCAGCAGCTCCAGACTAGCGGGGGGCCCCTACGAGCAGTACTTC. Full variable domain (remainder filled in from reference TRBV11-2 and TRBJ2-7): EAGVAQSPRYKIIEKRQSVAFWCNPISGHATLYWYQQILGQGPKLLIQFQNNGVVDDSQLPKDRFSAERLKGVDSTLKIQPAKLEDSAVYLCASSSRLAGGPYEQYFGPGTRLTVT.

CDR3 nucleotide sequence: TGTGCCAGCAGCTTAGTAGTCGGTACAGGGTCCTATGGCTACACCTTC. Amino acid sequence: CASSLVVGTGSYGYTF. V and J are TRBV11-3 and TRBJ1-2; D may be TRBD1 (6 bases). The V end lost 1 base, the J end lost 4 bases, and 16 bases lay between the germline ends. CDR1 and CDR2 (germline): SGHNT, YENEEA. The CDR3 is made up of 16 amino acids. Supplemented by reference TRBV11-3 and TRBJ1-2, the full variable domain reads EAGVVQSPRYKIIEKKQPVAFWCNPISGHNTLYWYLQNLGQGPELLIRYENEEAVDDSQLPKDRFSAERLKGVDSTLKIQPAELGDSAVYLCASSLVVGTGSYGYTFGSGTRLTVV.

The chain links TRBV29-1 to TRBJ2-7; no reliable D call. CDR1 is SQVTM and CDR2 is ANQGSEA in the germline V gene. The CDR3 is 11 residues long. V lost 2 bases, J lost 5 bases, and 7 bases lay in between. CDR3 residues: CSVETFHEQYF. The CDR3 DNA is TGCAGCGTTGAAACATTCCACGAGCAGTACTTC.

The chain carries TRBV5-1 and TRBJ1-1; the D is unclear. Germline lookup yields CDR1 SGHRS and CDR2 YFSETQ. V lost 0 bases and J 2 bases, leaving 5 bases between the germline ends. The CDR3 is 13 residues long. The CDR3 sequence is CASSLDLNTEAFF. In DNA form, the CDR3 reads TGCGCCAGCAGCTTGGACCTCAACACTGAAGCTTTCTTT.